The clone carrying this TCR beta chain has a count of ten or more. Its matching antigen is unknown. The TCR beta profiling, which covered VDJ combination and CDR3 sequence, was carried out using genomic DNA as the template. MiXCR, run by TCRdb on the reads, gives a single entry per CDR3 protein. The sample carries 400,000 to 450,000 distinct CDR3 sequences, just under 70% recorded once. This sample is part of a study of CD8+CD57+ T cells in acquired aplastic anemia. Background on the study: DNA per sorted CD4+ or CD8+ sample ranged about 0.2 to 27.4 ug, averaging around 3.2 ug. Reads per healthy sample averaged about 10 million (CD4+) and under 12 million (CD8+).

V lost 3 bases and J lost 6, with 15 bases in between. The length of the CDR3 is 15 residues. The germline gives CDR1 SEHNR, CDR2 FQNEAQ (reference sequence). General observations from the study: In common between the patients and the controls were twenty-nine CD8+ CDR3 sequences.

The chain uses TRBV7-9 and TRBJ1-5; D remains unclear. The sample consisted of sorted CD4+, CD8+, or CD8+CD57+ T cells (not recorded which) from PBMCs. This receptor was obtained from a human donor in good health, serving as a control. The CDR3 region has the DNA TGTGCCAGCAGCTTTGGATCTCTCTCGGGTCAGCCCCAGCATTTT. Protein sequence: CASSFGSLSGQPQHF.